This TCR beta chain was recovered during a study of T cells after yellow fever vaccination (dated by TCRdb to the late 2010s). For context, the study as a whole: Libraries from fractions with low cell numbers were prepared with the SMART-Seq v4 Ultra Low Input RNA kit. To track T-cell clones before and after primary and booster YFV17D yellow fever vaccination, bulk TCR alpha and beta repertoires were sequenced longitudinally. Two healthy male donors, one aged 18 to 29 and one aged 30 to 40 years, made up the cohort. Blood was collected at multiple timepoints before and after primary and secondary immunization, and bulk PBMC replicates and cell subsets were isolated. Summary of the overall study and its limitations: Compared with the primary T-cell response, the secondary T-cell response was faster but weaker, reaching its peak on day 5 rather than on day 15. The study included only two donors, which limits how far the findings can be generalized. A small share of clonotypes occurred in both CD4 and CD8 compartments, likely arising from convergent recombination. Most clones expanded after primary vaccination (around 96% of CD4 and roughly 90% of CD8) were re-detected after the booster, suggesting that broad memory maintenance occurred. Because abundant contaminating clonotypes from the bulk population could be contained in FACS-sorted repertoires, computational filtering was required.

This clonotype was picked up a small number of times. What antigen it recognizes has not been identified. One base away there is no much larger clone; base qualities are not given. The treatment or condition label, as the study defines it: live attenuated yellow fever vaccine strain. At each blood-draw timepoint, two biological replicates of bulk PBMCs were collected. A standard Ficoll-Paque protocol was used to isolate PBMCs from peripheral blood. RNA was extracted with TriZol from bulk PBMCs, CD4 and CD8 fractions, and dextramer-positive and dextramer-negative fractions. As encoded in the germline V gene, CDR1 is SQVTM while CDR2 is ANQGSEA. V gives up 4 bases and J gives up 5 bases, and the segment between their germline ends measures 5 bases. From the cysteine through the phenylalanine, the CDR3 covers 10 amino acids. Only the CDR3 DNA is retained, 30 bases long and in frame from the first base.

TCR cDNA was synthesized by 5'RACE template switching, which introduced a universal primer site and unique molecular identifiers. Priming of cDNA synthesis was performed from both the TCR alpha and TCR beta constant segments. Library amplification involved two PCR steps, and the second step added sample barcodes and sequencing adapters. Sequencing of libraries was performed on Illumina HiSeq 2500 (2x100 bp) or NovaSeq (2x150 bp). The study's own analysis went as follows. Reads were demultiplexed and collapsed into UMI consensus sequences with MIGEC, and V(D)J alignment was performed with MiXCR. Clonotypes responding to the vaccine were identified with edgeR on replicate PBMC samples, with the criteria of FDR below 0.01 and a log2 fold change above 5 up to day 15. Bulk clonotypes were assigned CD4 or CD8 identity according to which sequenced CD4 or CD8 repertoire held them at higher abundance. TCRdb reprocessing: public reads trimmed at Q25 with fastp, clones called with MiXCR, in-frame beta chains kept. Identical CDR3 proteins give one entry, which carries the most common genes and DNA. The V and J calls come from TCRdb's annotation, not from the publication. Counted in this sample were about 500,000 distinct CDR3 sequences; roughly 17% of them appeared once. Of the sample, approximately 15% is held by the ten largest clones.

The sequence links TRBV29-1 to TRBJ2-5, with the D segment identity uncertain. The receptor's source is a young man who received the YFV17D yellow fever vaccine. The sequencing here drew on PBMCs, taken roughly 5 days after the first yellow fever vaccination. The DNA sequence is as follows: TGCAGCGTTGCGGGCGAGACCCAGTACTTC. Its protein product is CSVAGETQYF.